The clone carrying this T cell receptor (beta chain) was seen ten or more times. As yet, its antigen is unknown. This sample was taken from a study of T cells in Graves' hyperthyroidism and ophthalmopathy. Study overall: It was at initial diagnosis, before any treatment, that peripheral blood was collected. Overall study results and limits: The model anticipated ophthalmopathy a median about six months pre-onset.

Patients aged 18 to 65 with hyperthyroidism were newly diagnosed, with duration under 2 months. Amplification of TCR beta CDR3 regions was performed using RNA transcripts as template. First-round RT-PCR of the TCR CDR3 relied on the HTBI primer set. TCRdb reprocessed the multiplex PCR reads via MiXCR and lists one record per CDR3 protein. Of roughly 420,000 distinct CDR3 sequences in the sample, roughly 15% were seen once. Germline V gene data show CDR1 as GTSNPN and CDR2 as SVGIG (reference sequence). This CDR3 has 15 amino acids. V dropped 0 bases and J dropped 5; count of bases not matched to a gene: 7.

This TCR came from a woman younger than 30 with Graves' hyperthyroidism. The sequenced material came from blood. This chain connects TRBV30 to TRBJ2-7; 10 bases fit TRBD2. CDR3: CAWSVILAGVDEQYF. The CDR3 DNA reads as TGTGCCTGGAGTGTAATCCTAGCGGGAGTTGACGAGCAGTACTTC.